These 14 T cell receptor beta chains were all obtained from the same sample, sequenced in a study of OX40 agonist ivuxolimab in advanced cancers. This table comes from immunoSEQ multiplex PCR, and its TCRdb copy is limited to in-frame clones, with some not included. The profile covers 60,000 to 100,000 clones, with about 90% appearing a single time and roughly 0.56% taken by the ten largest. The sample here was CD4+ or CD8+ T cells sorted from blood, taken in a trial of the OX40 agonist ivuxolimab. These receptors were taken from an adult with an advanced solid tumor such as melanoma, head and neck, liver or kidney cancer.

The CDR3 loop reads CASSSTPGDNVLTF. CDR3 sequence (DNA): TGTGCCAGCAGCTCGACCCCCGGAGACAACGTCCTGACTTTC. V and J are TRBV7-3 and TRBJ2-6, with D unclear. Trimming pared 4 bases from V and 9 bases from J, leaving 13 bases between. The CDR3 sequence is 14 residues long. CDR1 SGHTA and CDR2 FQGTGA come from the germline V gene.

V usage is TRBV25-1 and J usage is TRBJ1-1; D uncertain. Germline V CDR1 and CDR2: MGHDK, SYGVNS. The length of the CDR3 is 15 residues. V was cut by 1 base and J by 4 bases, with 13 bases left in between. The CDR3 coding sequence is TGTGCCAGCAGTGAATCGTGGGGAGTGGGCACTGAAGCTTTCTTT. Translated, it gives CASSESWGVGTEAFF. Full variable domain (remainder filled in from reference TRBV25-1 and TRBJ1-1): EADIYQTPRYLVIGTGKKITLECSQTMGHDKMYWYQQDPGMELHLIHYSYGVNSTEKGDLSSESTVSRIRTEHFPLTLESARPSHTSQYLCASSESWGVGTEAFFGQGTRLTVV.

The chain links TRBV5-1 to TRBJ2-4; D possibly corresponds to TRBD2 (5 bases). Between the trimmed V and J ends, which lost 5 bases and 6 bases, there was a span of 15 bases. The CDR3 has 14 amino acids. The germline V gene encodes CDR1 SGHRS and CDR2 YFSETQ. CDR3 in amino acids: CASSPRTGRNIQYF. The CDR3 DNA reads TGCGCCAGCAGTCCCCGGACTGGTAGAAACATTCAGTACTTC.

In its sample, this clone was seen a few times. The rearrangement links TRBV30 to TRBJ1-1; D ambiguous. The germline CDR1 and CDR2 sequences are GTSNPN and SVGIG (reference sequence). V was trimmed by 3 bases and J by 11 bases, leaving 13 bases between them. The CDR3 totals 11 residues. CDR3: CAWRAGSVAFF. CDR3 DNA sequence: TGTGCCTGGAGGGCAGGAAGTGTGGCTTTCTTT.

This chain joins TRBV11-2 and TRBJ2-2; maybe TRBD1 (5 bases). This CDR3 has 17 residues. Trimming removed 0 bases at V and 4 bases at J, with 15 bases between. CDR1 SGHAT and CDR2 FQNNGV come from the germline V gene. The CDR3 sequence is CASSLDPSRQRTGELFF. The CDR3 DNA follows: TGTGCCAGCAGCTTAGACCCCTCCCGACAGCGCACCGGGGAGCTGTTTTTT.

This clone has a single count. The chain is built from TRBV10-3 and TRBJ1-4; 8 bases map to TRBD1. Germline values: CDR1 ENHRY, CDR2 SYGVKD. The V gene end was trimmed by 4 bases and the J gene end by 3 bases; junction bases not matched to a gene: 4. CDR3 length equals 15 residues. CDR3 sequence (DNA): TGTGCCATCAGTGTGTCGACAGGGGCTAATGAAAAACTGTTTTTT. Translating gives CAISVSTGANEKLFF.

This chain uses TRBV19 with TRBJ1-2, with 7 bases fitting TRBD1. Germline CDR1 reads LNHDA; CDR2 reads SQIVND (reference sequence). After removal of 6 bases from V and 7 bases from J, the junction contained 11 bases not matched to a gene. CDR3 length: 14 residues. CDR3: CASRPPGQSAGYTF. CDR3 DNA: TGTGCCAGTAGACCCCCGGGACAGTCGGCTGGCTACACCTTC.

The genes are TRBV7-9 and TRBJ2-3; D unresolved. CDR3 length: 13 residues. V lost 6 bases, J lost 0 bases, and 7 bases lay in between. Germline values: CDR1 SEHNR, CDR2 FQNEAQ (reference sequence). The CDR3 DNA is TGTGCCAGCAGACCCGTTAGCACAGATACGCAGTATTTT. It yields the protein CASRPVSTDTQYF.

V and J are TRBV19 and TRBJ1-5, with D unclear. Trimming took off 4 bases at V and 6 bases at J, with 13 bases between the two ends. This CDR3 has 14 amino acids. Germline V gene lookup returns CDR1 LNHDA and CDR2 SQIVND (reference sequence). CDR3 nucleotides: TGTGCCAGTAGTACGTCAGGTGGACCTCAGCCCCAGCATTTT. Its translation is CASSTSGGPQPQHF.

There are a few counts of this clone. This rearrangement joins TRBV19 to TRBJ1-5, with unresolved D. CDR1 is LNHDA, CDR2 SQIVND, per germline (reference sequence). V was clipped by 5 bases and J by 3 bases, with 8 bases between them. The CDR3 spans 13 residues. The CDR3 sequence is CASSLDLNQPQHF. The CDR3 nucleotides read TGTGCCAGTAGTCTCGACCTCAATCAGCCCCAGCATTTT.

This chain connects TRBV7-2 to TRBJ2-5, with D possibly matching TRBD2 (5 bases). The CDR3 sequence is 13 residues long. In germline, CDR1 is SGHTA, CDR2 FQGNSA. V lost 1 base and J lost 5, with 8 bases in between. CDR3 DNA: TGTGCCAGCAGCTTAGAGGGCGGGGAGACCCAGTACTTC. This codes for CASSLEGGETQYF.

V usage is TRBV6-5 and J usage is TRBJ1-5, with 7 nucleotides matching TRBD1. Per the germline V gene, CDR1 is MNHEY and CDR2 is SVGAGI. The CDR3 length is 14 residues. Trimming cost V 4 bases and J 3 bases; bases outside gene matches: 3. The CDR3: CASSSGQHNQPQHF. The CDR3 DNA reads TGTGCCAGCAGTTCGGGACAGCACAATCAGCCCCAGCATTTT.

The chain couples TRBV14 to TRBJ2-3; 9 bases fit TRBD2. CDR1 and CDR2 from the germline V gene are SGHDN and FVKESK. The J segment lost 2 bases and the V segment lost 0 bases, leaving 6 bases of the junction unmatched. The CDR3 length is 17 residues. CDR3 sequence (DNA): TGTGCCAGCAGCCAAGATCTGGCGGGAGGGGTCACAGATACGCAGTATTTT. The encoded protein is CASSQDLAGGVTDTQYF.

As regards this clone: An end of the junction does not agree with germline; a read error may underlie this. The chain recombines TRBV27 with TRBJ2-1; the match to TRBD2 covers 7 bases. The CDR3 runs 11 residues. The germline gives CDR1 MNHEY, CDR2 SMNVEV (reference sequence). Here the CDR3 reads CASSRGLVPVF. DNA for the CDR3: TGTGCCAGCAGCCGAGGACTAGTCCCGGTCTTC.